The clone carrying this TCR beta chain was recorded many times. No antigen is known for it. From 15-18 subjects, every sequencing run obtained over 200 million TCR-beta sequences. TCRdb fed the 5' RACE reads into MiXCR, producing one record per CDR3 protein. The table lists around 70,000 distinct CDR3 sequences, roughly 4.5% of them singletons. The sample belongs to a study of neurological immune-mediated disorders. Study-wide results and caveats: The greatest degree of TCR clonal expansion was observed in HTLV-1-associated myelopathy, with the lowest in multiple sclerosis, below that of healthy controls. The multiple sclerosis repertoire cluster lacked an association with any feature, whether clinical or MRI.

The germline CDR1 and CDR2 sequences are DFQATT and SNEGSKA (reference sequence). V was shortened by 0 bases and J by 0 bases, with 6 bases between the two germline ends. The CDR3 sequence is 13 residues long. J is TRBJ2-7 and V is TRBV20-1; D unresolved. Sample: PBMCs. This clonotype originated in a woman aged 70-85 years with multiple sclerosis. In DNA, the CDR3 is TGCAGTGCTAGAGACAGGTTCTCCTACGAGCAGTACTTC. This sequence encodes CSARDRFSYEQYF.